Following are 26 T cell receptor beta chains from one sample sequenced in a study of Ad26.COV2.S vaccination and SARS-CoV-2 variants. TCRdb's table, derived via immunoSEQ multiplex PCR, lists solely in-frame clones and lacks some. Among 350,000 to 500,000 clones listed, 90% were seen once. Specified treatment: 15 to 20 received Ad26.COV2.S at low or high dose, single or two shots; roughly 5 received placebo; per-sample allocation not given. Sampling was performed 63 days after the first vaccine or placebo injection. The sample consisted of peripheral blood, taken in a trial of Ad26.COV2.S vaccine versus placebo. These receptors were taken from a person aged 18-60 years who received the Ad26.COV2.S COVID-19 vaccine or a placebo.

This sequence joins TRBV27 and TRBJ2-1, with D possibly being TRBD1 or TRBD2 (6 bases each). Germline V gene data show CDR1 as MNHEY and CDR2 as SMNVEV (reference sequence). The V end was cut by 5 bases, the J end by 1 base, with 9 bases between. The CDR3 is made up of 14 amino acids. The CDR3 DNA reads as TGTGCCAGCAGTAGGAGGGGGTCCTACAATGAGCAGTTCTTC. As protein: CASSRRGSYNEQFF.

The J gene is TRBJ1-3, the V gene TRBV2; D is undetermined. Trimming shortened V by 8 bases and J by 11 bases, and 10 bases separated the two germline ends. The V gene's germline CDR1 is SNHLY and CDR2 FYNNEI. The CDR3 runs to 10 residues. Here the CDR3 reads CASQEAAIYF. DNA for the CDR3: TGTGCCAGCCAGGAGGCCGCCATATATTTT.

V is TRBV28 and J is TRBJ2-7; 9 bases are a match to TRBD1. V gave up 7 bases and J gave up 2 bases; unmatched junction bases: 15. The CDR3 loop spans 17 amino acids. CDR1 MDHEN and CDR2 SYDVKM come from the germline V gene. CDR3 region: CASIHRDRDHLTYEQYF. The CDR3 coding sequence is TGTGCCAGCATCCACAGGGACAGGGACCATCTAACCTACGAGCAGTACTTC.

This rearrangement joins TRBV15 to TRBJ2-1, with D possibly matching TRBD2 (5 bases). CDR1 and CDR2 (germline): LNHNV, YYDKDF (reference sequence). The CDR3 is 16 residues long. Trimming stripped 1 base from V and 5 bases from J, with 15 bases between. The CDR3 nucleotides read TGTGCCACCAGCAGAGTGCCGGACTTTAAGCACAATGAGCAGTTCTTC. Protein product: CATSRVPDFKHNEQFF.

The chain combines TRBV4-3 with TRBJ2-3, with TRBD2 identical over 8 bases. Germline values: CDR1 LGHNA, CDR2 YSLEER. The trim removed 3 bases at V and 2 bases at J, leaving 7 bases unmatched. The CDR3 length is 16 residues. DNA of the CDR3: TGCGCCAGCAGCCAGCGCGGGAGGAGGAACACAGATACGCAGTATTTT. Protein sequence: CASSQRGRRNTDTQYF.

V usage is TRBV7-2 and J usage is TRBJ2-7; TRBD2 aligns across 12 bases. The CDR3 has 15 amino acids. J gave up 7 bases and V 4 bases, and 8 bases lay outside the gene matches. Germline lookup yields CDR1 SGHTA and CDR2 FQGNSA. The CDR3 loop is CASSSRTSGKREQYF. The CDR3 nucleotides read TGTGCCAGCAGCTCAAGGACTAGCGGGAAGAGGGAGCAGTACTTC.

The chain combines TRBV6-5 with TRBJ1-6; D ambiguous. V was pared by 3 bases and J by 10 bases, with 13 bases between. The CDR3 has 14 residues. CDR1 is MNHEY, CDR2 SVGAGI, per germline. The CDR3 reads CASSYEQTRSPLHF. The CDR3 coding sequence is TGTGCCAGCAGTTATGAACAGACTCGGTCACCCCTCCACTTT.

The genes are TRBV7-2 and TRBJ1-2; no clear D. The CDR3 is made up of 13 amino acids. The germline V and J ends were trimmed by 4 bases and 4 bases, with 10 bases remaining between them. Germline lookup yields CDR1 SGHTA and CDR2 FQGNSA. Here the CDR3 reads CASSSWRAYGYTF. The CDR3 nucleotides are TGTGCCAGCAGCTCCTGGAGGGCCTATGGCTACACCTTC.

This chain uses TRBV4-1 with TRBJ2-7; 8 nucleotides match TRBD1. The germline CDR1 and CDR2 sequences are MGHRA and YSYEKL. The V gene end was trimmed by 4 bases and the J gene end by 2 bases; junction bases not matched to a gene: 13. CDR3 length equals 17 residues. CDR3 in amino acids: CASSLSDRGHSAYEQYF. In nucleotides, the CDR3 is TGCGCCAGCAGCCTTTCAGACAGGGGACACTCAGCCTACGAGCAGTACTTC.

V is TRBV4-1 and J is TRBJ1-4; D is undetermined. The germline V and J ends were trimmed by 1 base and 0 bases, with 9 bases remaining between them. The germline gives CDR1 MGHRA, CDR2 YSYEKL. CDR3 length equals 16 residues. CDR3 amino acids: CASSQVLEATNEKLFF. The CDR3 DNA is TGCGCCAGCAGCCAAGTACTGGAGGCAACTAATGAAAAACTGTTTTTT.

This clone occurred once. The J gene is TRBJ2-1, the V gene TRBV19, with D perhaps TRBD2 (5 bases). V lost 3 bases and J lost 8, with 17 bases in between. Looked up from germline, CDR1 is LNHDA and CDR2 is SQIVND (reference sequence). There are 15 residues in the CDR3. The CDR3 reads CASSMWLAVVDEQFF. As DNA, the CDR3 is TGTGCCAGTAGTATGTGGCTAGCTGTCGTGGATGAGCAGTTCTTC.

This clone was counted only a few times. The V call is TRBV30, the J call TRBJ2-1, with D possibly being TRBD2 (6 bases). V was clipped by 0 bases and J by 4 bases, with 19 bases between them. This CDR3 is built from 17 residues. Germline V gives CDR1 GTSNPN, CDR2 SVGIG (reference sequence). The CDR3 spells CAWSVGVRGGNYNEQFF. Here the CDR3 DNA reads TGTGCCTGGAGTGTAGGGGTTCGTGGCGGGAATTACAATGAGCAGTTCTTC.

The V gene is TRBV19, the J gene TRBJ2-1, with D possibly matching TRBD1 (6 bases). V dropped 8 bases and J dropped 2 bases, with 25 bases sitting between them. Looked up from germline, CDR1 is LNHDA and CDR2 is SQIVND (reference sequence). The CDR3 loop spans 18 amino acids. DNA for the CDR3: TGTGCCAGTCGTACCCACCCACAGGGACGTGGGACCTACAATGAGCAGTTCTTC. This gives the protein CASRTHPQGRGTYNEQFF.

For the CDR3, the DNA is TGTGCCAGCTCGGACGGGCCGAACACTGAAGCTTTCTTT. This codes for CASSDGPNTEAFF. The genes are TRBV19 and TRBJ1-1, with D uncertain. Germline lookup yields CDR1 LNHDA and CDR2 SQIVND (reference sequence). V gave up 9 bases and J gave up 1 base, with 12 bases separating them. The CDR3 sequence is 13 residues long. Complete variable domain (other parts from reference TRBV19 and TRBJ1-1): DGGITQSPKYLFRKEGQNVTLSCEQNLNHDAMYWYRQDPGQGLRLIYYSQIVNDFQKGDIAEGYSVSREKKESFPLTVTSAQKNPTAFYLCASSDGPNTEAFFGQGTRLTVV.

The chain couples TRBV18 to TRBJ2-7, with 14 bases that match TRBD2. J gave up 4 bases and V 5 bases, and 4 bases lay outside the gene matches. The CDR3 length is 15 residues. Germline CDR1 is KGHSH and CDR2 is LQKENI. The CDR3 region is CASSSGTSGSYEQYF. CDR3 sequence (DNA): TGTGCCAGCTCATCGGGGACTAGCGGGAGTTACGAGCAGTACTTC.

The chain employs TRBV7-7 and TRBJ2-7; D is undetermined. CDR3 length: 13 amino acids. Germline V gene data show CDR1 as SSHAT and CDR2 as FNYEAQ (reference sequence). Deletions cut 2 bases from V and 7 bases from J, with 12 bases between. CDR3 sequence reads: CASSLRAQSEQYF. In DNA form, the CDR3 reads TGTGCCAGCAGCTTAAGAGCTCAGAGTGAGCAGTACTTC.

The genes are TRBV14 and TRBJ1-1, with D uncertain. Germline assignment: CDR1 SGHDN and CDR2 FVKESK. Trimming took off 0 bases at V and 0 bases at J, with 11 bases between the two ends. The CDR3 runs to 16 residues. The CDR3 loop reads CASSQEVGRLNTEAFF. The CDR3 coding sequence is TGTGCCAGCAGCCAAGAGGTCGGACGTTTGAACACTGAAGCTTTCTTT.

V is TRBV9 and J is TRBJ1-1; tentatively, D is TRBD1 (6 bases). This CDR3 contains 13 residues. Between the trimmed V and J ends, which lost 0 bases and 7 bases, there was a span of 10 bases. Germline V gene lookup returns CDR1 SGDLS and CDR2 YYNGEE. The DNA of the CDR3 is TGTGCCAGCAGCGTAGGTCCGGACAGTGAAGCTTTCTTT. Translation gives CASSVGPDSEAFF.

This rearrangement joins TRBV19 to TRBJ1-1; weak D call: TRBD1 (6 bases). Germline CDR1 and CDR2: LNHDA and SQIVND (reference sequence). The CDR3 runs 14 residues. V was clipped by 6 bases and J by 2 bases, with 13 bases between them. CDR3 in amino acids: CASSSFRGNTEAFF. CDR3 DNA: TGTGCCAGTAGCTCATTCAGGGGTAACACTGAAGCTTTCTTT.

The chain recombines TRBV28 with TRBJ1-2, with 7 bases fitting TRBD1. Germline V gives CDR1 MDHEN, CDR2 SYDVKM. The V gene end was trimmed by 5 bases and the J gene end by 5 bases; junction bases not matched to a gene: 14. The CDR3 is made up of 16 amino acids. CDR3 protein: CASSPPGQEGAYGYTF. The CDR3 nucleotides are TGTGCCAGCAGTCCCCCAGGACAGGAAGGGGCTTATGGCTACACCTTC.

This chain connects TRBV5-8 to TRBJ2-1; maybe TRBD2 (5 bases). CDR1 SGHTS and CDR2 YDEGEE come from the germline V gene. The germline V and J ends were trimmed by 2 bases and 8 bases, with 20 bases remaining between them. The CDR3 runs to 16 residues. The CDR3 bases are TGTGCCAGCAGCTTTCGAGTTTCGGGCTGGCGGGATGAGCAGTTCTTC. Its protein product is CASSFRVSGWRDEQFF.

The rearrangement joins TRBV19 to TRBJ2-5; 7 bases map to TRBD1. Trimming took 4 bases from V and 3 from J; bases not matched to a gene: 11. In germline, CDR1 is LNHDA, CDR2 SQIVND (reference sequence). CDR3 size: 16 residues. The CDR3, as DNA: TGTGCCAGTAGTACTGTCTTTGACAGGGCTAAAGAGACCCAGTACTTC. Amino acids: CASSTVFDRAKETQYF.

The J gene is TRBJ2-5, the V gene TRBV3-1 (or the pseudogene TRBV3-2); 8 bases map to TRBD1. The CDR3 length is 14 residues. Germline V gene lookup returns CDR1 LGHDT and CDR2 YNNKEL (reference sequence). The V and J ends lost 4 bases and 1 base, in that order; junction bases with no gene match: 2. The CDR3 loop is CASSRQGLQETQYF. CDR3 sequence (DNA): TGTGCCAGCAGCCGACAGGGGCTCCAAGAGACCCAGTACTTC.

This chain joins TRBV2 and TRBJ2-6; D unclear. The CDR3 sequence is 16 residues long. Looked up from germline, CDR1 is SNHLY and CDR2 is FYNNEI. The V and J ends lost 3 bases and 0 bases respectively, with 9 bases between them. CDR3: CASSEKGFSGANVLTF. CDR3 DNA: TGTGCCAGCAGTGAGAAGGGATTCTCTGGGGCCAACGTCCTGACTTTC.

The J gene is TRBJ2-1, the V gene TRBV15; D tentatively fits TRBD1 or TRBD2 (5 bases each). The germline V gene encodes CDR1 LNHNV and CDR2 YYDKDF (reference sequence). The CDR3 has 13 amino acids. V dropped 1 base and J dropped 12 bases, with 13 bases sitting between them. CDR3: CATSRALRGGQFF. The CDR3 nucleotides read TGTGCCACCAGCAGAGCCCTGAGGGGTGGGCAGTTCTTC.

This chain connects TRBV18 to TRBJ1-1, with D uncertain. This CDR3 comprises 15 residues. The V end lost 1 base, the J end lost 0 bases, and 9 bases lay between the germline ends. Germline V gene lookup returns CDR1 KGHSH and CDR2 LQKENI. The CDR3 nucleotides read TGTGCCAGCTCACCACAGGGAATTCTGAACACTGAAGCTTTCTTT. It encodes CASSPQGILNTEAFF.